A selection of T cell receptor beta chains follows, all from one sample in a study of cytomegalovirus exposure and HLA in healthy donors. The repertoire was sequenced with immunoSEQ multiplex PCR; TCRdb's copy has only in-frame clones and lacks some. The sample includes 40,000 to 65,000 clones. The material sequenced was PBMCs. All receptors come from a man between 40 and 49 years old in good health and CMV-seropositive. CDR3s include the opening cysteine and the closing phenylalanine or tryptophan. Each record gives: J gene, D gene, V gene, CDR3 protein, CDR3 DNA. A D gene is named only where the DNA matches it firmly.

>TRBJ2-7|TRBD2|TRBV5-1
CASKLLAGGPHEQYF
TGCGCCAGCAAGCTCCTAGCGGGAGGGCCCCACGAGCAGTACTTC
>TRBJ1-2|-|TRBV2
CASSLTGHEGYTF
TGTGCCAGCAGTTTGACAGGTCACGAGGGCTACACCTTC
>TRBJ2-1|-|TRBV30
CAWSSYSSYNEQFF
TGTGCCTGGAGTTCATACAGTTCCTACAATGAGCAGTTCTTC
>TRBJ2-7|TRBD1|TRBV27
CASSHGDRAPSTEQYF
TGTGCCAGCAGCCATGGGGACAGGGCCCCCTCTACCGAGCAGTACTTC
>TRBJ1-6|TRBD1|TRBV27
CASSPLGTDRNSPLHF
TGTGCCAGCAGTCCCCTCGGGACAGATCGCAATTCACCCCTCCACTTT
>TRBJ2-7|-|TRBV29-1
CSVGDRSLSYEQYF
TGCAGCGTTGGTGACAGAAGCCTTTCCTACGAGCAGTACTTC
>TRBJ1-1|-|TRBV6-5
CASSYRGRNTEAFF
TGTGCCAGCAGTTACCGGGGAAGGAACACTGAAGCTTTCTTT
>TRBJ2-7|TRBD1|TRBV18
CASSPPEGTGLYEQYF
TGTGCCAGCTCACCACCTGAGGGGACAGGGCTTTACGAGCAGTACTTC
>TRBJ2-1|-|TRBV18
CASSLARDEQFF
TGTGCCAGCTCACTAGCCAGGGATGAGCAGTTCTTC
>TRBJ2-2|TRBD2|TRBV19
CASQKGLAGVRAGELFF
TGTGCCAGTCAAAAGGGACTAGCGGGAGTGAGGGCCGGGGAGCTGTTTTTT
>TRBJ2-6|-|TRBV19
CASSIRGSSSGANVLTF
TGTGCCAGTAGTATACGGGGGTCGTCCTCTGGGGCCAACGTCCTGACTTTC
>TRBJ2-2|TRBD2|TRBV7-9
CASSLAGGPTGELFF
TGTGCCAGCAGCTTAGCGGGAGGGCCCACCGGGGAGCTGTTTTTT
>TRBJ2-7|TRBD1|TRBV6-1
CASSEMGQGEYF
TGTGCCAGCAGTGAAATGGGGCAGGGGGAGTACTTC
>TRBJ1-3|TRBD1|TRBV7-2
CASSEQGQAGNTIYF
TGTGCCAGCAGCGAACAGGGGCAAGCTGGAAACACCATATATTTT
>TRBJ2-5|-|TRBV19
CASSIWAGTQETQYF
TGTGCCAGTAGTATTTGGGCAGGTACTCAAGAGACCCAGTACTTC
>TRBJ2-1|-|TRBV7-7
CASSLPGIDNEQFF
TGTGCTAGCAGCTTACCAGGGATCGACAATGAGCAGTTCTTC